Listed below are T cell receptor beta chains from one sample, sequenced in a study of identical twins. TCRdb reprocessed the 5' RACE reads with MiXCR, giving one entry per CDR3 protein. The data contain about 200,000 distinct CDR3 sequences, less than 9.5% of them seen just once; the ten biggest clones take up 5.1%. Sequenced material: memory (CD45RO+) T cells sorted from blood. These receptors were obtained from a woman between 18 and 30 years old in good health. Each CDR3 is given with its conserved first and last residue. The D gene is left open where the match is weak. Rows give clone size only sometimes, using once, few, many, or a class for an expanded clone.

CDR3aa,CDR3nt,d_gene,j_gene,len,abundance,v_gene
CSAYGSGYTF,TGCAGTGCCTATGGGAGTGGCTACACCTTC,NA,TRBJ1-2,10,NA,TRBV20-1
CSATPGRLNTEAFF,TGCAGTGCTACCCCCGGACGTCTGAACACTGAAGCTTTCTTT,NA,TRBJ1-1,14,NA,TRBV20-1
CASSSASNTQYF,TGTGCCAGCAGCTCCGCTTCTAATACGCAGTATTTT,NA,TRBJ2-3,12,few,TRBV7-7
CASSSSRDTEAFF,TGCGCCAGCAGCTCGAGCAGGGACACTGAAGCTTTCTTT,NA,TRBJ1-1,13,NA,TRBV4-3
CSARDPRGAQETQYF,TGCAGTGCTAGAGATCCGCGGGGGGCCCAAGAGACCCAGTACTTC,TRBD2,TRBJ2-5,15,few,TRBV20-1
CASSQGDTRGNEQFF,TGCGCCAGCAGCCAAGGGGATACCCGGGGCAATGAGCAGTTCTTC,NA,TRBJ2-1,15,few,TRBV4-3
CSFLTSGRTYNEQFF,TGCAGTTTTCTGACTAGCGGGAGGACCTACAATGAGCAGTTCTTC,TRBD2,TRBJ2-1,15,NA,TRBV20-1
CASSLLQYEQYF,TGTGCCAGCAGCTTGCTCCAGTACGAGCAGTACTTC,NA,TRBJ2-7,12,many,TRBV5-8
CSAILGGGETQYF,TGCAGTGCTATACTAGGGGGGGGCGAGACCCAGTACTTC,NA,TRBJ2-5,13,NA,TRBV20-1
CASSPRTSLGNEQFF,TGTGCCAGCAGCCCCCGGACTAGTTTGGGGAATGAGCAGTTCTTC,TRBD2,TRBJ2-1,15,NA,TRBV11-2
CASSDRGIEQFF,TGTGCCAGCAGTGACAGGGGTATTGAGCAGTTCTTC,TRBD1,TRBJ2-1,12,many,TRBV12-3/TRBV12-4
CASSFGLAGGQSEQFF,TGCGCCAGCAGCTTCGGACTAGCGGGGGGGCAAAGTGAGCAGTTCTTC,TRBD2,TRBJ2-1,16,few,TRBV5-1
CASSLGFVGAEAFF,TGTGCCAGCAGTTTAGGGTTCGTCGGCGCTGAAGCTTTCTTT,NA,TRBJ1-1,14,many,TRBV6-5
CASSPGGLRTEAFF,TGCGCCAGCAGCCCGGGAGGTTTGAGGACTGAAGCTTTCTTT,NA,TRBJ1-1,14,NA,TRBV5-1
CATSGSNYGYTF,TGTGCCACCAGCGGCAGTAACTATGGCTACACCTTC,NA,TRBJ1-2,12,NA,TRBV15
CASSLAGSPNTEAFF,TGCGCCAGCAGCTTGGCCGGCAGCCCGAACACTGAAGCTTTCTTT,NA,TRBJ1-1,15,NA,TRBV5-1
CASSQDPRTGGTFF,TGTGCCAGCAGCCAAGATCCCAGGACAGGGGGAACTTTCTTT,TRBD1,TRBJ1-1,14,few,TRBV3-1
CASSLLVAANTGELFF,TGTGCCAGCAGTTTATTAGTAGCGGCGAACACCGGGGAGCTGTTTTTT,NA,TRBJ2-2,16,many,TRBV12-3/TRBV12-4
CASSLGTDGDTQYF,TGTGCCAGCAGTTTGGGGACTGATGGAGATACGCAGTATTTT,NA,TRBJ2-3,14,many,TRBV12-3/TRBV12-4
CASSESTSGGNEQFF,TGCGCCAGCAGTGAGTCGACTAGCGGGGGCAATGAGCAGTTCTTC,TRBD2,TRBJ2-1,15,few,TRBV10-1
CASSPDRDGKLFF,TGTGCTAGCAGCCCGGACAGGGACGGAAAACTGTTTTTT,TRBD1,TRBJ1-4,13,NA,TRBV7-7
CASSFGLAGFKYEQYF,TGTGCCAGCAGCTTTGGACTAGCGGGGTTTAAGTACGAGCAGTACTTC,TRBD2,TRBJ2-7,16,NA,TRBV7-6
CASSERRGGDTEAFF,TGTGCCAGCAGTGAACGTCGTGGGGGGGACACTGAAGCTTTCTTT,NA,TRBJ1-1,15,NA,TRBV2
CASSLTTLAGGPLYF,TGTGCCAGCAGCTTAACGACGCTAGCGGGGGGGCCCTTGTACTTC,TRBD2,TRBJ2-5,15,few,TRBV7-3
CASSRQAEQYF,TGTGCCAGCAGCCGACAGGCCGAGCAGTACTTC,NA,TRBJ2-7,11,NA,TRBV2
CASSAGTGGAGEKLFF,TGTGCCAGCAGCGCCGGGACAGGGGGCGCGGGCGAAAAACTGTTTTTT,TRBD1,TRBJ1-4,16,few,TRBV5-4
CASSDRGGVTNEKLFF,TGTGCCAGCAGTGACAGGGGAGGGGTAACTAATGAAAAACTGTTTTTT,NA,TRBJ1-4,16,NA,TRBV2
CASSTGPNSPLHF,TGCGCCAGCAGCACGGGCCCCAATTCACCCCTCCACTTT,NA,TRBJ1-6,13,NA,TRBV5-1
CASSFRDRGDTIYF,TGTGCCAGCAGCTTCCGGGACAGGGGAGACACCATATATTTT,TRBD1,TRBJ1-3,14,NA,TRBV7-9
CASGLEWVSRGGSYNEQFF,TGTGCTAGTGGTTTGGAATGGGTCTCCCGGGGGGGGTCCTACAATGAGCAGTTCTTC,TRBD2,TRBJ2-1,19,few,TRBV12-5
CASSLRTSGIQETQYF,TGCGCCAGCAGCTTGAGGACTAGCGGGATCCAAGAGACCCAGTACTTC,TRBD2,TRBJ2-5,16,few,TRBV5-1
CASNQADTQYF,TGTGCCAGTAATCAGGCAGATACGCAGTATTTT,NA,TRBJ2-3,11,NA,TRBV19
CASSLRTGFEQYF,TGTGCCAGCAGCTTAAGGACAGGGTTCGAGCAGTACTTC,TRBD1,TRBJ2-7,13,NA,TRBV5-6
CASSGVPYEQYF,TGTGCCAGCTCAGGAGTTCCCTACGAGCAGTACTTC,NA,TRBJ2-7,12,few,TRBV18
CASSIQDRPYEQYF,TGTGCCAGCAGCATTCAGGACAGGCCCTACGAGCAGTACTTC,TRBD1,TRBJ2-7,14,NA,TRBV7-9
CVSSTVGTGGSYEQYF,TGTGTCAGCAGTACCGTGGGGACAGGGGGTTCCTACGAGCAGTACTTC,TRBD1,TRBJ2-7,16,NA,TRBV7-2
CASSGTRRKLFF,TGTGCCAGCAGTGGGACACGACGGAAACTGTTTTTT,NA,TRBJ1-4,12,NA,TRBV12-3/TRBV12-4
CASKPFRGAYEQYF,TGTGCCAGCAAGCCCTTTCGGGGGGCCTACGAGCAGTACTTC,TRBD2,TRBJ2-7,14,few,TRBV27